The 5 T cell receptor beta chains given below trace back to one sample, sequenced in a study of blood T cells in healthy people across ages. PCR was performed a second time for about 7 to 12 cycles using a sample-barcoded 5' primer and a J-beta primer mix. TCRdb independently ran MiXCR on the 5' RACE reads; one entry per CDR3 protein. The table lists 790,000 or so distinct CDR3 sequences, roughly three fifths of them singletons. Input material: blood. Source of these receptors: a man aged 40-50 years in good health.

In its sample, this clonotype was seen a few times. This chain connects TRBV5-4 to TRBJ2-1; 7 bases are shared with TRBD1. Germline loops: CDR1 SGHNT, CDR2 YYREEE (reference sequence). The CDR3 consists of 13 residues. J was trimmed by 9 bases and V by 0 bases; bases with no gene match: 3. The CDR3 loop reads CASSLGGGAEQFF. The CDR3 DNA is TGTGCCAGCAGCTTGGGAGGGGGCGCTGAGCAGTTCTTC.

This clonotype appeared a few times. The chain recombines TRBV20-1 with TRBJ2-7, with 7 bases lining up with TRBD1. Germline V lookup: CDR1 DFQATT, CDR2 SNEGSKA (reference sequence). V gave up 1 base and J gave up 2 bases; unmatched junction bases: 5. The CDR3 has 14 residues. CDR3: CSARGDRVTYEQYF. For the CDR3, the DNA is TGCAGTGCTAGAGGGGACAGAGTGACCTACGAGCAGTACTTC.

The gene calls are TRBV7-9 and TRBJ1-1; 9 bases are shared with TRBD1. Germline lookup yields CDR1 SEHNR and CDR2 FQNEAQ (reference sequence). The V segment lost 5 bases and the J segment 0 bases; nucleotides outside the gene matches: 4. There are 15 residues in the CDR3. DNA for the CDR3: TGTGCCAGCAGCACCGGACAGGGGATGAACACTGAAGCTTTCTTT. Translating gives CASSTGQGMNTEAFF.

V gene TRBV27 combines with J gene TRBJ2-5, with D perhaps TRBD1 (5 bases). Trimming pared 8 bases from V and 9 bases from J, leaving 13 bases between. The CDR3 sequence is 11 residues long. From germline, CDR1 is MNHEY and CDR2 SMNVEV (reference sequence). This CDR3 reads CASGRLGAQYF. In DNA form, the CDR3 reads TGTGCCAGCGGCCGTTTAGGGGCCCAGTACTTC.

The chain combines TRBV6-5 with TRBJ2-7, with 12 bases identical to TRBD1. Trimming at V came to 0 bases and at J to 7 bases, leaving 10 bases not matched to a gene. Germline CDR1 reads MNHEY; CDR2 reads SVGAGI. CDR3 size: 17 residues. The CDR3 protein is CASSYSIGTGGIAEQYF. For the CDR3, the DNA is TGTGCCAGCAGTTACTCGATCGGGACAGGGGGCATTGCAGAGCAGTACTTC.